This T cell receptor beta chain is from a study of blood T cell repertoires in COVID-19. Across the whole study: Samples of COVID-19 (acute and convalescent) were obtained from the United States, Italy and Spain.

The CDR3 has 12 amino acids. CDR1 and CDR2 from the germline V gene are MDHEN and SYDVKM. Trimming removed 6 bases from V and 6 bases from J; junction bases left unmatched: 3. Clones were sequenced by immunoSEQ multiplex PCR, and TCRdb holds only the in-frame ones, with some missing. This table holds 350,000 to 500,000 clones, about 88% found once. Participant-given clinical history determined each cohort assignment. Sequencing used PBMCs or T cells enriched from blood (not recorded which). The chain couples TRBV28 to TRBJ2-3; 7 nucleotides align to TRBD1. The source is a woman younger than 35 who had been exposed to COVID-19. The CDR3 coding sequence is TGTGCCAGCAGGGTGGACAGGGATACGCAGTATTTT. Its protein product is CASRVDRDTQYF.